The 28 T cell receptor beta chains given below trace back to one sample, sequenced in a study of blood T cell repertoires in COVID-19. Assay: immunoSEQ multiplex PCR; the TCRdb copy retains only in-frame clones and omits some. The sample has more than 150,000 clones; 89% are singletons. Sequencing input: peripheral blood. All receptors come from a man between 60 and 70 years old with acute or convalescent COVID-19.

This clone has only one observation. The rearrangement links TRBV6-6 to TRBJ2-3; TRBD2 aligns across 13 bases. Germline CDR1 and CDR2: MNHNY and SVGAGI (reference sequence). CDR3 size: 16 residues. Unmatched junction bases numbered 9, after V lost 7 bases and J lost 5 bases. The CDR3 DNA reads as TGTGCCAGCAAAAAAACTAGCGGGGGGGCCGGAGATACGCAGTATTTT. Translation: CASKKTSGGAGDTQYF.

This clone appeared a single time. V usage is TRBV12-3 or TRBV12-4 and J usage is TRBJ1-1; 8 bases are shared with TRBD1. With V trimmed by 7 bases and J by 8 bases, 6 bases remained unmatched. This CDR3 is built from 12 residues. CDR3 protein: CASTIGTGEAFF. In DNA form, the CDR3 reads TGTGCCAGCACCATTGGGACAGGCGAAGCTTTCTTT.

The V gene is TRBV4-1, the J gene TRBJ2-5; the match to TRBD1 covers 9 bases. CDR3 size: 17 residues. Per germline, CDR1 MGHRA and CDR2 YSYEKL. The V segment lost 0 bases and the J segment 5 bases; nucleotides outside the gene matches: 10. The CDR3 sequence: CASSQDSGTGKPETQYF. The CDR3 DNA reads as TGCGCCAGCAGCCAAGATTCAGGGACAGGGAAGCCTGAGACCCAGTACTTC.

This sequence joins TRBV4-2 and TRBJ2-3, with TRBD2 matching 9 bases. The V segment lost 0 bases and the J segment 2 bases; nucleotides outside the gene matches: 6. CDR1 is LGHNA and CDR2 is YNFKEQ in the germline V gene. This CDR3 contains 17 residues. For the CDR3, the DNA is TGTGCCAGCAGCCAAGAGGCGGGGGGGCCTACCACAGATACGCAGTATTTT. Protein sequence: CASSQEAGGPTTDTQYF.

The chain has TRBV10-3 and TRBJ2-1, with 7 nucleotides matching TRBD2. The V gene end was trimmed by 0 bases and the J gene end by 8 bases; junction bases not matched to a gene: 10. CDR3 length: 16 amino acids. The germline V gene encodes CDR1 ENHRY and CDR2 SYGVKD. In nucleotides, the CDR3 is TGTGCCATCAGTGAGTCGATAAATCCGGGAGGTTATGAGCAGTTCTTC. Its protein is CAISESINPGGYEQFF.

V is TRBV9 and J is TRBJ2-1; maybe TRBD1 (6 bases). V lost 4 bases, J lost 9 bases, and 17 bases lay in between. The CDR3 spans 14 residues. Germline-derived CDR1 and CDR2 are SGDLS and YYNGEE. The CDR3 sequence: CASSPRQGISEQFF. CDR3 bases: TGTGCCAGCAGCCCTAGGCAGGGGATCAGTGAGCAGTTCTTC. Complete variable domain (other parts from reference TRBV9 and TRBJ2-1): DSGVTQTPKHLITATGQRVTLRCSPRSGDLSVYWYQQSLDQGLQFLIQYYNGEERAKGNILERFSAQQFPDLHSELNLSSLELGDSALYFCASSPRQGISEQFFGPGTRLTVL.

The CDR3 region has the DNA TGCAGCGTTGGGACTAGCACAGATACGCAGTATTTT. Protein sequence: CSVGTSTDTQYF. This rearrangement joins TRBV29-1 to TRBJ2-3; D may be TRBD2 (5 bases). The CDR3 extends over 12 amino acids. The V gene lost 4 bases and the J gene lost 0 bases, with 5 bases spanning the gap. CDR1 and CDR2 from the germline V gene are SQVTM and ANQGSEA.

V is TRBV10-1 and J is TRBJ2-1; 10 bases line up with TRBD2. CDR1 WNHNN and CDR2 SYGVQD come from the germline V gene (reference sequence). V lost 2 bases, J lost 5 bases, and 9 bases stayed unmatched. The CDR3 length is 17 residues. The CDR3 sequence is CASSERPGLAIHNEQFF. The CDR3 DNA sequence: TGCGCCAGCAGTGAGAGGCCGGGACTAGCGATCCACAATGAGCAGTTCTTC.

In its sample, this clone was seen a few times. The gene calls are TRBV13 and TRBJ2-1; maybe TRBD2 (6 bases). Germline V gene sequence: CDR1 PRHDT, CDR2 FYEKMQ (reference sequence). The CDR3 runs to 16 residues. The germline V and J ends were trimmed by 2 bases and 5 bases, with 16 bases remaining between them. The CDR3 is CASSLRGGLVNNEQFF. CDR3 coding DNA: TGTGCCAGCAGCTTACGTGGGGGGTTAGTGAACAATGAGCAGTTCTTC.

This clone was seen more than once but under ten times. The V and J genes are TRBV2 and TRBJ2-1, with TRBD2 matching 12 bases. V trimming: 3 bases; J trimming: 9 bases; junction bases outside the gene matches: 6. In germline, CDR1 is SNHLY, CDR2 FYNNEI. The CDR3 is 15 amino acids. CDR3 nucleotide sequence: TGTGCCAGCAGTGAGCCTAGCGGGGGGGCCCGTGAGCAGTTCTTC. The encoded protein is CASSEPSGGAREQFF. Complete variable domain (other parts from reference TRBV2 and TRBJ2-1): EPEVTQTPSHQVTQMGQEVILRCVPISNHLYFYWYRQILGQKVEFLVSFYNNEISEKSEIFDDQFSVERPDGSNFTLKIRSTKLEDSAMYFCASSEPSGGAREQFFGPGTRLTVL.

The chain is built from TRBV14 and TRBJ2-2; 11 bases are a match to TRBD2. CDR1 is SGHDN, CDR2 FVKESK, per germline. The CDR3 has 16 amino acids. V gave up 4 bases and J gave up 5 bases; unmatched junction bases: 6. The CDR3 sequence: CASSLFTSGGTGELFF. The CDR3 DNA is TGTGCCAGCAGCCTATTCACTAGCGGGGGAACCGGGGAGCTGTTTTTT.

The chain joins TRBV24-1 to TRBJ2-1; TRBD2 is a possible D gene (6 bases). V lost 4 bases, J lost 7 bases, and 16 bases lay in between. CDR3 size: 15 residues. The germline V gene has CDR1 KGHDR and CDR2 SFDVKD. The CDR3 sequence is CATSDPGTPSNEQFF. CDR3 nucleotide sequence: TGTGCCACCAGTGACCCCGGGACTCCATCTAATGAGCAGTTCTTC.

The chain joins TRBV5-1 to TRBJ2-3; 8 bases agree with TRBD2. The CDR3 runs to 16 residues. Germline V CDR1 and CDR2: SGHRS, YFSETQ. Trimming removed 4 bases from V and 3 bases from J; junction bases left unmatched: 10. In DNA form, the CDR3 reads TGCGCCAGCAGCGTAAACGGGGGGGCCGTTACAGATACGCAGTATTTT. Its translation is CASSVNGGAVTDTQYF.

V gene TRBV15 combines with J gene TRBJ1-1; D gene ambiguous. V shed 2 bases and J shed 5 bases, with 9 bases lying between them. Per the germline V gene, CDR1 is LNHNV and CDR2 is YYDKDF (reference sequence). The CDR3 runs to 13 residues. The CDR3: CATSRLAFTEAFF. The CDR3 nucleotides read TGTGCCACCAGCAGACTAGCTTTTACTGAAGCTTTCTTT.

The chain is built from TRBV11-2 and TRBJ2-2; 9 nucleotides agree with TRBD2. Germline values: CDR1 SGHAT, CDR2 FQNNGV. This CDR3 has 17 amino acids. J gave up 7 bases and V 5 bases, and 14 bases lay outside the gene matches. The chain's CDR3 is CASSPRVGGGAGGELFF. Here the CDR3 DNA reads TGTGCCAGCAGCCCGCGCGTGGGCGGGGGGGCGGGCGGGGAGCTGTTTTTT.

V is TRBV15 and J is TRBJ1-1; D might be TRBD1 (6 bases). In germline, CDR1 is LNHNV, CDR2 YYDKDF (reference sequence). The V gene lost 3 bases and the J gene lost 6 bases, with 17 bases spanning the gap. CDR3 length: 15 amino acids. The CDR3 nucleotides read TGTGCCACCAGCAGGCCCCGGGACAAAGGCCCTGAAGCTTTCTTT. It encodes CATSRPRDKGPEAFF. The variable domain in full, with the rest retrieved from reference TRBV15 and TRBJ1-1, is DAMVIQNPRYQVTQFGKPVTLSCSQTLNHNVMYWYQQKSSQAPKLLFHYYDKDFNNEADTPDNFQSRRPNTSFCFLDIRSPGLGDTAMYLCATSRPRDKGPEAFFGQGTRLTVV.

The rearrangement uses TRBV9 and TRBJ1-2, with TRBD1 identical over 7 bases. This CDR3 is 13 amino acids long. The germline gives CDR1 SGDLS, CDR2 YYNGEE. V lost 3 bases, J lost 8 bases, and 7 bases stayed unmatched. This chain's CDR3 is CASSGQGVHGYTF. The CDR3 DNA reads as TGTGCCAGCAGCGGACAGGGAGTTCACGGCTACACCTTC. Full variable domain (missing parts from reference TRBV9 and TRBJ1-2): DSGVTQTPKHLITATGQRVTLRCSPRSGDLSVYWYQQSLDQGLQFLIQYYNGEERAKGNILERFSAQQFPDLHSELNLSSLELGDSALYFCASSGQGVHGYTFGSGTRLTVV.

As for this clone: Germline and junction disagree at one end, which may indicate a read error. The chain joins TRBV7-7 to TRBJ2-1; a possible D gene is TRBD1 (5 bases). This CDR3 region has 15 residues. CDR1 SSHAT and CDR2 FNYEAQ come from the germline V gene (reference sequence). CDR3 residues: CASSLTGSTYNEQFF. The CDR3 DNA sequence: TGTGCTAGCAGTCTAACAGGTTCTACCTACAATGAGCAGTTCTTC.

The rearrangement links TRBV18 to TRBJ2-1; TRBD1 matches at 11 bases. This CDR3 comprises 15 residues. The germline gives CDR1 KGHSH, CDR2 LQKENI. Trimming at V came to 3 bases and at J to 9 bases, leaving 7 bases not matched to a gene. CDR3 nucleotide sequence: TGTGCCAGCTCACCCGGGACAGGGGGAATGGTTGAGCAGTTCTTC. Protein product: CASSPGTGGMVEQFF. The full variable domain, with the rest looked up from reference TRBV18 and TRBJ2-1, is NAGVMQNPRHLVRRRGQEARLRCSPMKGHSHVYWYRQLPEEGLKFMVYLQKENIIDESGMPKERFSAEFPKEGPSILRIQQVVRGDSAAYFCASSPGTGGMVEQFFGPGTRLTVL.

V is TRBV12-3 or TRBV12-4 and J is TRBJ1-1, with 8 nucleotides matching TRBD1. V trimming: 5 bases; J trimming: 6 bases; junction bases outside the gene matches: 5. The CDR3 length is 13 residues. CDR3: CASSPGQGSEAFF. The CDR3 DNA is TGTGCCAGCAGTCCAGGACAGGGATCTGAAGCTTTCTTT.

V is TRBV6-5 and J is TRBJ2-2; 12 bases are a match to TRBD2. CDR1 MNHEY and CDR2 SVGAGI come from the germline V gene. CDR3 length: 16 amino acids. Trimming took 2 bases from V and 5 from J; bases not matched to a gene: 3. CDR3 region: CASSYQGLAGTGELFF. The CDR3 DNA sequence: TGTGCCAGCAGTTACCAAGGACTAGCGGGGACCGGGGAGCTGTTTTTT.

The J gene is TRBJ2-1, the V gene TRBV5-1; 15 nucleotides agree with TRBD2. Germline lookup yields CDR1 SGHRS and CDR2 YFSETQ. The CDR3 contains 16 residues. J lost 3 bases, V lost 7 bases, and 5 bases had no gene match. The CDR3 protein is CASEGLAGGRYNEQFF. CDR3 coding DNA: TGCGCCAGCGAAGGACTAGCGGGGGGGCGCTACAATGAGCAGTTCTTC.

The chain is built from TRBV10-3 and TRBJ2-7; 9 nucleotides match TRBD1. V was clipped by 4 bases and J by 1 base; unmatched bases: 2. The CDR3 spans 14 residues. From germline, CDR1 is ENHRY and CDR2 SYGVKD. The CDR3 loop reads CAISGQGGSYEQYF. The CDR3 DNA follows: TGTGCCATCAGTGGACAGGGGGGATCCTACGAGCAGTACTTC.

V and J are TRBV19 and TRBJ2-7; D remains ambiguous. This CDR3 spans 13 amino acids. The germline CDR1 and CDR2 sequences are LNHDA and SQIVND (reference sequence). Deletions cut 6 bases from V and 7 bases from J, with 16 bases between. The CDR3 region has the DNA TGTGCCAGTAGGCTTCGAGGTTCAGAAGAGCAGTACTTC. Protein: CASRLRGSEEQYF.

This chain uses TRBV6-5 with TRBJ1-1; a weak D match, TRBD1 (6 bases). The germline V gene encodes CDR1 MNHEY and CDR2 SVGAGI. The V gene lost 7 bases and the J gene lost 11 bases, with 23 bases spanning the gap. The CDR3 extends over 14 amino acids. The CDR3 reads CASTHGQLLSLAFF. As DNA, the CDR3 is TGTGCCAGCACCCATGGACAGCTGTTGAGTTTGGCTTTCTTT.

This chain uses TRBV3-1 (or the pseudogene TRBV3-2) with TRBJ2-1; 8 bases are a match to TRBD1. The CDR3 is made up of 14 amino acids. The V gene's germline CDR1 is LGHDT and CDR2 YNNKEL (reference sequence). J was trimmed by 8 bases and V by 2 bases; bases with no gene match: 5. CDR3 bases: TGTGCCAGCAGCCAACGGACAGGGCGGCATGAGCAGTTCTTC. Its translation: CASSQRTGRHEQFF.

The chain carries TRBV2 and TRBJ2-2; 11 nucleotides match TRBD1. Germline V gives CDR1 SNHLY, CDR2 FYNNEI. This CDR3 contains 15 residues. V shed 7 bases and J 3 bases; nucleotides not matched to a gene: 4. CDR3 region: CASTWTGGDTGELFF. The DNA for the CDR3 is TGTGCCAGCACCTGGACAGGGGGCGACACCGGGGAGCTGTTTTTT.

DNA for the CDR3: TGCGCCAGCAGCTTACGAGGAGGGGATCAGCCCCAGCATTTT. Its protein product is CASSLRGGDQPQHF. V gene TRBV5-1 combines with J gene TRBJ1-5, with D possibly matching TRBD1 (5 bases). The CDR3 covers 14 residues. Trimming pared 2 bases from V and 5 bases from J, leaving 11 bases between. CDR1 is SGHRS, CDR2 YFSETQ, per germline.